This T cell receptor beta chain originates from a study of OX40 agonist ivuxolimab in advanced cancers. Produced via immunoSEQ multiplex PCR; TCRdb's table is partial and in-frame only. This sample has 55,000 to 90,000 clones; roughly 80% occur once, and the top ten carry about 1.1%. CDR3 length: 14 amino acids. Per the germline V gene, CDR1 is SGHDT and CDR2 is YYEEEE. V shed 0 bases and J shed 6 bases, with 7 bases lying between them. V and J are TRBV5-6 and TRBJ1-6, with D hard to call. The sequences come from CD4+ or CD8+ T cells sorted from blood, collected in a trial of the OX40 agonist ivuxolimab. The origin of this receptor is an adult with an advanced solid tumor such as melanoma, head and neck, liver or kidney cancer. For the CDR3, the DNA is TGTGCCAGCAGCTTGGCTGGGTTTAATTCACCCCTCCACTTT. Residues: CASSLAGFNSPLHF.